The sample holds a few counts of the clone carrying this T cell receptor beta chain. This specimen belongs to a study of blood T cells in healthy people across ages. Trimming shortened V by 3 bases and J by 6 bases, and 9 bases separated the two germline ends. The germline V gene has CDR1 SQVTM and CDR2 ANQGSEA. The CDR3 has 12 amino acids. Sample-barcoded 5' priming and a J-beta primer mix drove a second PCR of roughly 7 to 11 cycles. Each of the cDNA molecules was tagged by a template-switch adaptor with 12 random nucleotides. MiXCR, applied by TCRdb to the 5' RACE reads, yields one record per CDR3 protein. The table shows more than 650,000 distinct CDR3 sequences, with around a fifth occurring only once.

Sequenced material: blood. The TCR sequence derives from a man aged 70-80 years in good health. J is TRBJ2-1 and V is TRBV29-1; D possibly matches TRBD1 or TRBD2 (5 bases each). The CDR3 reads CSVEPGANEQFF. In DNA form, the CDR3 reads TGCAGCGTTGAGCCCGGGGCCAATGAGCAGTTCTTC.